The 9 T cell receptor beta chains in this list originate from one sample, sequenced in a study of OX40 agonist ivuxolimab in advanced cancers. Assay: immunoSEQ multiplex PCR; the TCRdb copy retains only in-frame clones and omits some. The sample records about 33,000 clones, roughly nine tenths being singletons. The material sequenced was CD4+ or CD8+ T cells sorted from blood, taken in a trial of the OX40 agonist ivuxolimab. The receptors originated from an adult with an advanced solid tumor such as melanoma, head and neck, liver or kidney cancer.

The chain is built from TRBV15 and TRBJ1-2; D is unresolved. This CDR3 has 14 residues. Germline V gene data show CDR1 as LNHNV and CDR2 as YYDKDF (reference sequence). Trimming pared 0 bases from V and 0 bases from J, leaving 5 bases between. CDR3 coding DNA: TGTGCCACCAGCAGAGATAAGGCTAACTATGGCTACACCTTC. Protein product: CATSRDKANYGYTF.

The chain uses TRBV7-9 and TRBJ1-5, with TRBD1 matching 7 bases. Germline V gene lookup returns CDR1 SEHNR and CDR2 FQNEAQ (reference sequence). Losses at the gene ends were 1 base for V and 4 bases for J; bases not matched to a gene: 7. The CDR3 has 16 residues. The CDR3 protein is CASSLGQGTYNQPQHF. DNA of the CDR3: TGTGCCAGCAGCTTAGGACAGGGTACCTATAATCAGCCCCAGCATTTT.

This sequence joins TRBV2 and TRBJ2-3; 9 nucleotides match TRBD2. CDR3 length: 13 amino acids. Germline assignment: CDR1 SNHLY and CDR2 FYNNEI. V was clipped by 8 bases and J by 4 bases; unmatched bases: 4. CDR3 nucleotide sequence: TGTGCCAGCGGAATAGCGGGAGCAGATACGCAGTATTTT. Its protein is CASGIAGADTQYF.

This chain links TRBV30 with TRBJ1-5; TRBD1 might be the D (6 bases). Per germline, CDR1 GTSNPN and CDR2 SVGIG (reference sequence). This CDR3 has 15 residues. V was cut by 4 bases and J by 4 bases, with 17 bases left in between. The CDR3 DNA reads TGTGCCTGGACCGCGGGGGACATCGAAAATCAGCCCCAGCATTTT. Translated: CAWTAGDIENQPQHF.

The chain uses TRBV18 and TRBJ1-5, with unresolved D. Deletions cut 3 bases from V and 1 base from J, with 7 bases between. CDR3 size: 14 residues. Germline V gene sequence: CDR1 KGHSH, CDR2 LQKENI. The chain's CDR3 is CASSPLGSNQPQHF. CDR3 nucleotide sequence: TGTGCCAGCTCACCCTTAGGAAGCAATCAGCCCCAGCATTTT.

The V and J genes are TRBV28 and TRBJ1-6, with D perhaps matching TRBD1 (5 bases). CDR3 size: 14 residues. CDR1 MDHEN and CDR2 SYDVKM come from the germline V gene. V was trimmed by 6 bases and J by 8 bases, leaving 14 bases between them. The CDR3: CASSPETAYSPLHF. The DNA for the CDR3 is TGTGCCAGCAGCCCCGAGACAGCATATTCACCCCTCCACTTT.

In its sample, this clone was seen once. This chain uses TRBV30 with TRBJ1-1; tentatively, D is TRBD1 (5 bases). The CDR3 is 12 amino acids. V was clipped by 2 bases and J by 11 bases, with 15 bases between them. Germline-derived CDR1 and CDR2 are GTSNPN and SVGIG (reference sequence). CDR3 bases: TGTGCCTGGAGTCAGGGATTTAGGTTTGCTTTCTTT. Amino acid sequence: CAWSQGFRFAFF.

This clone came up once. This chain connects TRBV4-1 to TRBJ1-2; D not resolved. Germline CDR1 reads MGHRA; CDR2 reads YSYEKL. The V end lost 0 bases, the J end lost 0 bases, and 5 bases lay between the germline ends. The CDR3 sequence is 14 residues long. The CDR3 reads CASSQERTNYGYTF. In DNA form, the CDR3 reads TGCGCCAGCAGCCAAGAAAGGACTAACTATGGCTACACCTTC.

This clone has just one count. For the CDR3, the DNA is TGCGCCAGCAGCCACGGGGATGGGACAGATACGCAGTATTTT. Amino acid sequence: CASSHGDGTDTQYF. The V call is TRBV5-1, the J call TRBJ2-3, with D maybe TRBD2 (5 bases). Germline values: CDR1 SGHRS, CDR2 YFSETQ. The CDR3 covers 14 residues. V was cut by 4 bases and J by 3 bases, with 12 bases left in between. The complete variable domain, with remaining parts taken from reference TRBV5-1 and TRBJ2-3, reads KAGVTQTPRYLIKTRGQQVTLSCSPISGHRSVSWYQQTPGQGLQFLFEYFSETQRNKGNFPGRFSGRQFSNSRSEMNVSTLELGDSALYLCASSHGDGTDTQYFGPGTRLTVL.